The rows below give T cell receptor beta chains drawn from one sample of a study of T cell responses to AZD1222 COVID-19 vaccine. Repertoires were generated with immunoSEQ multiplex PCR, while TCRdb's copy carries only in-frame clones and drops some. The repertoire holds some 110,000 clones, with about 82% as singletons. The sequencing used peripheral blood, collected 28 days after the second AZD1222 dose. Receptor source: an adult who received the AZD1222 COVID-19 vaccine. Each CDR3 is given with its conserved first and last residue. D genes are given only for firm matches. Some rows mark clone size as missing; the rest say once, few, many or name a class of expanded clone.

J: TRBJ1-1
V: TRBV5-1
D: TRBD1
size: NA
CDR3: CASSSGGSEAFF
DNA: TGCGCCAGCAGCTCAGGGGGTTCTGAAGCTTTCTTT

J: TRBJ2-7
V: TRBV3-1/TRBV3-2
D: TRBD2
size: NA
CDR3: CASSQVGERGGHSYEQYF
DNA: TGTGCCAGCAGCCAAGTAGGAGAGCGGGGGGGCCATTCCTACGAGCAGTACTTC

J: TRBJ2-7
V: TRBV2
D: NA
size: few
CDR3: CASTSDRRGQQYF
DNA: TGTGCCAGCACCTCCGACCGCCGGGGTCAGCAGTACTTC

J: TRBJ1-2
V: TRBV30
D: TRBD1
size: NA
CDR3: CATLTGTDYGYTF
DNA: TGTGCCACTTTGACAGGGACGGACTATGGCTACACCTTC

J: TRBJ1-1
V: TRBV10-3
D: NA
size: NA
CDR3: CAIRTGNTEAFF
DNA: TGTGCCATCAGAACAGGGAACACTGAAGCTTTCTTT

J: TRBJ2-5
V: TRBV7-9
D: NA
size: NA
CDR3: CASSAQYLPRETQYF
DNA: TGTGCCAGCAGCGCACAATACCTCCCCCGAGAGACCCAGTACTTC

J: TRBJ1-4
V: TRBV7-9
D: TRBD1
size: once
CDR3: CASSHHAGTGIEKLFF
DNA: TGTGCCAGCAGCCATCATGCCGGGACAGGGATTGAAAAACTGTTTTTT

J: TRBJ2-5
V: TRBV7-8
D: NA
size: NA
CDR3: CASRIGWGGQTKETQYF
DNA: TGTGCCAGCAGGATCGGTTGGGGGGGACAGACAAAAGAGACCCAGTACTTC

J: TRBJ1-5
V: TRBV20-1
D: NA
size: NA
CDR3: CSAGQPQHF
DNA: TGCAGTGCGGGTCAGCCCCAGCATTTT

J: TRBJ1-4
V: TRBV30
D: NA
size: NA
CDR3: CAWSVEGYGKLFF
DNA: TGTGCCTGGAGTGTGGAGGGATATGGGAAACTGTTTTTT

J: TRBJ2-3
V: TRBV5-4
D: NA
size: few
CDR3: CASSFQGEDTQYF
DNA: TGTGCCAGCAGCTTCCAGGGCGAAGATACGCAGTATTTT

J: TRBJ2-3
V: TRBV9
D: NA
size: NA
CDR3: CASSVEGGGATDTQYF
DNA: TGTGCCAGCAGCGTAGAGGGGGGAGGAGCAACAGATACGCAGTATTTT

J: TRBJ1-5
V: TRBV5-1
D: NA
size: NA
CDR3: CASSDGLDNQPQHF
DNA: TGCGCCAGCAGCGACGGTTTAGATAATCAGCCCCAGCATTTT

J: TRBJ2-7
V: TRBV10-3
D: NA
size: once
CDR3: CAISEYGGVDEQYF
DNA: TGTGCCATCAGTGAGTATGGGGGAGTCGACGAGCAGTACTTC

J: TRBJ2-5
V: TRBV7-2
D: TRBD2
size: NA
CDR3: CASSLGAGVTETQYF
DNA: TGTGCCAGCAGCTTAGGGGCGGGGGTAACAGAGACCCAGTACTTC

J: TRBJ2-1
V: TRBV5-1
D: TRBD2
size: NA
CDR3: CASSLAMTSGSENNEQFF
DNA: TGCGCCAGCAGCTTGGCCATGACTAGCGGGAGTGAAAACAATGAGCAGTTCTTC

J: TRBJ1-1
V: TRBV12-3/TRBV12-4
D: NA
size: few
CDR3: CASSQDRGGEAFF
DNA: TGTGCCAGCAGCCAGGACCGAGGCGGAGAAGCTTTCTTT

J: TRBJ1-1
V: TRBV6-5
D: NA
size: NA
CDR3: CASKGLTTEAFF
DNA: TGTGCCAGTAAAGGGTTGACCACTGAAGCTTTCTTT

J: TRBJ2-3
V: TRBV11-2
D: NA
size: NA
CDR3: CASSPGLQDTQYF
DNA: TGTGCCAGCAGCCCCGGACTTCAAGATACGCAGTATTTT

J: TRBJ1-5
V: TRBV12-1
D: NA
size: NA
CDR3: CASSFGGQTTNQPQHF
DNA: TGTGCCAGCAGCTTTGGGGGACAGACGACCAATCAGCCCCAGCATTTT

J: TRBJ1-5
V: TRBV30
D: NA
size: NA
CDR3: CASSRDSNQPQHF
DNA: TGTGCCTCGAGCCGGGACTCAAATCAGCCCCAGCATTTT

J: TRBJ2-5
V: TRBV2
D: NA
size: NA
CDR3: CASSSPSQGQETQYF
DNA: TGTGCCAGCAGTAGCCCCTCGCAGGGCCAAGAGACCCAGTACTTC

J: TRBJ1-2
V: TRBV7-2
D: NA
size: NA
CDR3: CASSPYINYGYTF
DNA: TGTGCCAGCAGCCCCTATATTAACTATGGCTACACCTTC

J: TRBJ1-1
V: TRBV7-9
D: TRBD1
size: NA
CDR3: CASSYAPGGRNTEAFF
DNA: TGTGCCAGCAGCTACGCTCCAGGGGGCAGGAACACTGAAGCTTTCTTT

J: TRBJ1-2
V: TRBV28
D: TRBD1
size: once
CDR3: CASSPDRDYGYTF
DNA: TGTGCCAGCAGTCCCGACAGGGACTATGGCTACACCTTC

J: TRBJ2-2
V: TRBV6-4
D: TRBD1
size: NA
CDR3: CASSDSSLGQATGELFF
DNA: TGTGCCAGCAGTGACTCTAGTTTGGGACAGGCCACCGGGGAGCTGTTTTTT

J: TRBJ1-1
V: TRBV10-2
D: NA
size: NA
CDR3: CASSKTGCCEAFF
DNA: TGCGCCAGCAGTAAGACAGGATGTTGTGAAGCTTTCTTT

J: TRBJ2-3
V: TRBV11-1
D: NA
size: NA
CDR3: CASGSYTRDTQYF
DNA: TGTGCCAGCGGGTCTTATACGCGAGATACGCAGTATTTT

J: TRBJ1-5
V: TRBV19
D: NA
size: once
CDR3: CASSIGGRARQPQHF
DNA: TGTGCCAGTAGTATAGGGGGGAGGGCTCGGCAGCCCCAGCATTTT

J: TRBJ2-2
V: TRBV10-3
D: TRBD1
size: NA
CDR3: CAISAGGQVDTGELFF
DNA: TGTGCCATCAGCGCCGGAGGACAGGTGGACACCGGGGAGCTGTTTTTT

J: TRBJ1-1
V: TRBV7-2
D: TRBD1
size: NA
CDR3: CASSSYIRTGGVSAEAFF
DNA: TGTGCCAGCAGCTCATACATACGGACAGGGGGCGTTTCTGCTGAAGCTTTCTTT